These T cell receptor beta chains were read from a single sample in a study of graft-versus-host responses after intestinal transplantation. Their recognized antigens are unknown. Method: immunoSEQ multiplex PCR; TCRdb's copy keeps in-frame clones and lacks some. The data show approximately 92,000 clones, just over 90% seen once. Sequences were derived from unstimulated CD8+ T cells sorted from spleen or lymph node cells, sampled before intestinal transplant. These TCRs come from a human donor who received an intestinal transplant. The CDR3 runs from the conserved cysteine through the conserved F or W. The D gene is left open where the match is weak. Size is stated for part of the rows, as once, few or many counts, or as a class when the clone is expanded.

d_call: NA; cdr3_length: 17; v_call: TRBV4-1; clone_size: NA; j_call: TRBJ2-7; cdr3_aa: CASSQGHLRDAPYEQYF; cdr3_nt: TGCGCCAGCAGCCAAGGCCATCTCCGGGACGCACCCTACGAGCAGTACTTC
d_call: TRBD2; cdr3_length: 17; v_call: TRBV9; clone_size: NA; j_call: TRBJ2-7; cdr3_aa: CASSVVRAGGSDYEQYF; cdr3_nt: TGTGCCAGCAGCGTAGTTAGGGCGGGGGGCTCCGACTACGAGCAGTACTTC
d_call: NA; cdr3_length: 14; v_call: TRBV9; clone_size: NA; j_call: TRBJ2-1; cdr3_aa: CASSVAGASLEQFF; cdr3_nt: TGTGCCAGCAGCGTAGCGGGAGCCTCGCTTGAGCAGTTCTTC
d_call: TRBD2; cdr3_length: 20; v_call: TRBV27; clone_size: NA; j_call: TRBJ2-1; cdr3_aa: CASSYFGTSGFRGFQDEQFF; cdr3_nt: TGTGCCAGCAGTTATTTTGGGACTAGCGGGTTCCGGGGTTTTCAGGATGAGCAGTTCTTC
d_call: TRBD2; cdr3_length: 15; v_call: TRBV4-2; clone_size: NA; j_call: TRBJ2-3; cdr3_aa: CASSHSGGYTDTQYF; cdr3_nt: TGTGCCAGCAGCCATAGCGGGGGGTACACAGATACGCAGTATTTT
d_call: TRBD2; cdr3_length: 14; v_call: TRBV7-9; clone_size: NA; j_call: TRBJ2-7; cdr3_aa: CASSFRLAGLEQYF; cdr3_nt: TGTGCCAGCAGCTTCCGACTAGCGGGTCTCGAGCAGTACTTC
d_call: TRBD2; cdr3_length: 14; v_call: TRBV7-6; clone_size: NA; j_call: TRBJ2-7; cdr3_aa: CASSPGLADYEQYF; cdr3_nt: TGTGCCAGCAGCCCCGGGCTAGCGGACTACGAGCAGTACTTC
d_call: NA; cdr3_length: 16; v_call: TRBV27; clone_size: once; j_call: TRBJ2-7; cdr3_aa: CASSLSRPLGSYEQYF; cdr3_nt: TGTGCCAGCAGTTTATCCAGACCGCTGGGCTCCTACGAGCAGTACTTC
d_call: TRBD1; cdr3_length: 14; v_call: TRBV5-5; clone_size: NA; j_call: TRBJ1-2; cdr3_aa: CASSSDREWYGYTF; cdr3_nt: TGTGCCAGCAGCTCGGACAGGGAATGGTATGGCTACACCTTC
d_call: TRBD2; cdr3_length: 16; v_call: TRBV10-2; clone_size: NA; j_call: TRBJ2-3; cdr3_aa: CASSEASGGHDDTQYF; cdr3_nt: TGCGCCAGCAGTGAGGCTAGCGGGGGTCACGACGATACGCAGTATTTT
d_call: TRBD2; cdr3_length: 14; v_call: TRBV6-1; clone_size: NA; j_call: TRBJ2-7; cdr3_aa: CASSDPTSGSEQYF; cdr3_nt: TGTGCCAGCAGTGACCCGACTAGCGGCTCCGAGCAGTACTTC
d_call: NA; cdr3_length: 14; v_call: TRBV19; clone_size: NA; j_call: TRBJ1-2; cdr3_aa: CASIPRDRNYGYTF; cdr3_nt: TGTGCCAGTATCCCCCGAGACAGGAACTATGGCTACACCTTC
d_call: NA; cdr3_length: 13; v_call: TRBV6-1; clone_size: NA; j_call: TRBJ1-3; cdr3_aa: CASSGDGRNTIYF; cdr3_nt: TGTGCCAGCAGTGGGGACGGTAGAAACACCATATATTTT
d_call: TRBD1; cdr3_length: 16; v_call: TRBV27; clone_size: NA; j_call: TRBJ2-5; cdr3_aa: CASTGQGDGEQETQYF; cdr3_nt: TGTGCCAGCACCGGACAGGGCGATGGAGAACAAGAGACCCAGTACTTC
d_call: NA; cdr3_length: 16; v_call: TRBV4-1; clone_size: few; j_call: TRBJ2-1; cdr3_aa: CASSQVPGHVLNEQFF; cdr3_nt: TGCGCCAGCAGCCAAGTGCCGGGACACGTTCTCAATGAGCAGTTCTTC
d_call: NA; cdr3_length: 12; v_call: TRBV11-2; clone_size: NA; j_call: TRBJ2-1; cdr3_aa: CASSHRNNEQFF; cdr3_nt: TGTGCCAGCAGCCACAGGAACAATGAGCAGTTCTTC
d_call: NA; cdr3_length: 12; v_call: TRBV11-2; clone_size: NA; j_call: TRBJ2-7; cdr3_aa: CASSLGLYEQYF; cdr3_nt: TGTGCCAGCAGCTTAGGGCTGTACGAGCAGTACTTC
d_call: TRBD1; cdr3_length: 17; v_call: TRBV7-3; clone_size: NA; j_call: TRBJ1-5; cdr3_aa: CASSTQGAFICNQPQHF; cdr3_nt: TGTGCCAGCAGCACACAGGGGGCGTTTATTTGCAATCAGCCCCAGCATTTT
d_call: NA; cdr3_length: 13; v_call: TRBV6-6; clone_size: NA; j_call: TRBJ2-1; cdr3_aa: CASSPGPGNEQFF; cdr3_nt: TGTGCCAGCAGTCCCGGGCCGGGAAATGAGCAGTTCTTC
d_call: TRBD1; cdr3_length: 15; v_call: TRBV9; clone_size: NA; j_call: TRBJ1-2; cdr3_aa: CASSVGDSRNYGYTF; cdr3_nt: TGTGCCAGCAGCGTTGGGGACAGCAGAAACTATGGCTACACCTTC
d_call: TRBD2; cdr3_length: 15; v_call: TRBV7-9; clone_size: NA; j_call: TRBJ2-5; cdr3_aa: CASLSFTSGQETQYF; cdr3_nt: TGTGCCAGTCTCTCGTTTACTAGCGGACAAGAGACCCAGTACTTC
d_call: NA; cdr3_length: 13; v_call: TRBV27; clone_size: NA; j_call: TRBJ1-5; cdr3_aa: CASSLFGNQPQHF; cdr3_nt: TGTGCCAGCAGTTTATTTGGCAATCAGCCCCAGCATTTT
d_call: TRBD2; cdr3_length: 15; v_call: TRBV9; clone_size: NA; j_call: TRBJ2-3; cdr3_aa: CASSVVGGGTDTQYF; cdr3_nt: TGTGCCAGCAGCGTAGTCGGGGGGGGCACAGATACGCAGTATTTT
d_call: TRBD1; cdr3_length: 14; v_call: TRBV4-1; clone_size: NA; j_call: TRBJ1-1; cdr3_aa: CASSQDQGGTEAFF; cdr3_nt: TGCGCCAGCAGCCAAGATCAGGGGGGCACTGAAGCTTTCTTT
d_call: TRBD1; cdr3_length: 17; v_call: TRBV13; clone_size: NA; j_call: TRBJ2-3; cdr3_aa: CASSSTWTGPSTDTQYF; cdr3_nt: TGTGCCAGCAGCTCTACGTGGACAGGGCCCTCCACAGATACGCAGTATTTT
d_call: NA; cdr3_length: 15; v_call: TRBV6-5; clone_size: NA; j_call: TRBJ2-2; cdr3_aa: CASSYGSGFAGELFF; cdr3_nt: TGTGCCAGCAGTTACGGGTCGGGCTTCGCCGGGGAGCTGTTTTTT
d_call: TRBD2; cdr3_length: 17; v_call: TRBV27; clone_size: NA; j_call: TRBJ2-1; cdr3_aa: CASSTGRTSGVFNEQFF; cdr3_nt: TGTGCCAGCAGTACAGGCAGGACTAGCGGGGTTTTTAATGAGCAGTTCTTC
d_call: NA; cdr3_length: 14; v_call: TRBV4-1; clone_size: few; j_call: TRBJ1-4; cdr3_aa: CASSSRQAIEKLFF; cdr3_nt: TGCGCCAGCAGCTCCAGACAGGCGATTGAAAAACTGTTTTTT
d_call: NA; cdr3_length: 14; v_call: TRBV6-1; clone_size: NA; j_call: TRBJ1-4; cdr3_aa: CASSDRATNEKLFF; cdr3_nt: TGTGCCAGCAGTGACAGGGCAACTAATGAAAAACTGTTTTTT
d_call: TRBD2; cdr3_length: 15; v_call: TRBV9; clone_size: NA; j_call: TRBJ2-2; cdr3_aa: CARSVGAGGPGELFF; cdr3_nt: TGTGCCCGCAGCGTCGGAGCGGGGGGGCCCGGGGAGCTGTTTTTT
d_call: NA; cdr3_length: 13; v_call: TRBV7-3; clone_size: NA; j_call: TRBJ2-2; cdr3_aa: CASSLTPSGELFF; cdr3_nt: TGTGCCAGCAGCTTAACCCCCTCCGGGGAGCTGTTTTTT
d_call: TRBD1; cdr3_length: 16; v_call: TRBV30; clone_size: NA; j_call: TRBJ1-2; cdr3_aa: CAFTGTGGAYRYGYTF; cdr3_nt: TGTGCCTTCACCGGGACAGGGGGCGCATACCGCTATGGCTACACCTTC
d_call: NA; cdr3_length: 15; v_call: TRBV9; clone_size: NA; j_call: TRBJ1-6; cdr3_aa: CASSARQWDNSPLHF; cdr3_nt: TGTGCCAGCAGCGCCCGCCAATGGGATAATTCACCCCTCCACTTT
d_call: TRBD2; cdr3_length: 14; v_call: TRBV9; clone_size: NA; j_call: TRBJ2-1; cdr3_aa: CASSGGGGGNEQFF; cdr3_nt: TGTGCCAGCAGCGGTGGCGGGGGGGGCAATGAGCAGTTCTTC
d_call: NA; cdr3_length: 14; v_call: TRBV4-1; clone_size: NA; j_call: TRBJ2-7; cdr3_aa: CASSRSLVPYEQYF; cdr3_nt: TGCGCCAGCAGCCGCAGTTTGGTACCTTACGAGCAGTACTTC
d_call: NA; cdr3_length: 16; v_call: TRBV7-5; clone_size: NA; j_call: TRBJ2-7; cdr3_aa: CVRSFPPGRGLYEQYF; cdr3_nt: TGTGTCAGAAGCTTCCCCCCGGGCAGGGGGCTTTACGAGCAGTACTTC
d_call: NA; cdr3_length: 15; v_call: TRBV4-1; clone_size: NA; j_call: TRBJ1-5; cdr3_aa: CASSQAGESNQPQHF; cdr3_nt: TGCGCCAGCAGCCAGGCGGGAGAGAGTAATCAGCCCCAGCATTTT
d_call: TRBD2; cdr3_length: 19; v_call: TRBV7-6; clone_size: NA; j_call: TRBJ2-5; cdr3_aa: CASSADPRSGLAGLGTQYF; cdr3_nt: TGTGCCAGCAGCGCCGACCCTCGTTCGGGACTAGCGGGATTGGGGACCCAGTACTTC
d_call: NA; cdr3_length: 11; v_call: TRBV6-5; clone_size: NA; j_call: TRBJ2-7; cdr3_aa: CASSMGDEQYF; cdr3_nt: TGTGCCAGCAGCATGGGGGACGAGCAGTACTTC
d_call: TRBD2; cdr3_length: 17; v_call: TRBV28; clone_size: few; j_call: TRBJ2-3; cdr3_aa: CASSPGTSGRYSDTQYF; cdr3_nt: TGTGCCAGCAGTCCCGGGACTAGCGGGAGGTACTCAGATACGCAGTATTTT
d_call: NA; cdr3_length: 12; v_call: TRBV27; clone_size: NA; j_call: TRBJ2-7; cdr3_aa: CASSLSGREQYF; cdr3_nt: TGTGCCAGCAGTTTATCCGGCCGGGAGCAGTACTTC
d_call: NA; cdr3_length: 14; v_call: TRBV5-5; clone_size: once; j_call: TRBJ2-3; cdr3_aa: CASSLELAADTQYF; cdr3_nt: TGTGCCAGCAGCTTGGAGCTAGCTGCTGATACGCAGTATTTT
d_call: TRBD1; cdr3_length: 13; v_call: TRBV19; clone_size: NA; j_call: TRBJ1-2; cdr3_aa: CASEPGTVYGYTF; cdr3_nt: TGTGCCAGCGAACCCGGGACAGTCTATGGCTACACCTTC
d_call: TRBD2; cdr3_length: 15; v_call: TRBV6-5; clone_size: NA; j_call: TRBJ2-1; cdr3_aa: CASGLAASSYNEQFF; cdr3_nt: TGTGCCAGCGGCCTAGCGGCTAGCTCCTACAATGAGCAGTTCTTC
d_call: NA; cdr3_length: 13; v_call: TRBV19; clone_size: NA; j_call: TRBJ2-1; cdr3_aa: CASSIRTNNEQFF; cdr3_nt: TGTGCCAGTAGTATCAGGACTAACAATGAGCAGTTCTTC
d_call: TRBD2; cdr3_length: 16; v_call: TRBV13; clone_size: NA; j_call: TRBJ2-2; cdr3_aa: CASSKGLAEDTGELFF; cdr3_nt: TGTGCCAGCAGCAAGGGACTAGCGGAGGACACCGGGGAGCTGTTTTTT
d_call: NA; cdr3_length: 13; v_call: TRBV6-6; clone_size: NA; j_call: TRBJ2-5; cdr3_aa: CASSYPGQETQYF; cdr3_nt: TGTGCCAGCAGTTATCCGGGGCAAGAGACCCAGTACTTC